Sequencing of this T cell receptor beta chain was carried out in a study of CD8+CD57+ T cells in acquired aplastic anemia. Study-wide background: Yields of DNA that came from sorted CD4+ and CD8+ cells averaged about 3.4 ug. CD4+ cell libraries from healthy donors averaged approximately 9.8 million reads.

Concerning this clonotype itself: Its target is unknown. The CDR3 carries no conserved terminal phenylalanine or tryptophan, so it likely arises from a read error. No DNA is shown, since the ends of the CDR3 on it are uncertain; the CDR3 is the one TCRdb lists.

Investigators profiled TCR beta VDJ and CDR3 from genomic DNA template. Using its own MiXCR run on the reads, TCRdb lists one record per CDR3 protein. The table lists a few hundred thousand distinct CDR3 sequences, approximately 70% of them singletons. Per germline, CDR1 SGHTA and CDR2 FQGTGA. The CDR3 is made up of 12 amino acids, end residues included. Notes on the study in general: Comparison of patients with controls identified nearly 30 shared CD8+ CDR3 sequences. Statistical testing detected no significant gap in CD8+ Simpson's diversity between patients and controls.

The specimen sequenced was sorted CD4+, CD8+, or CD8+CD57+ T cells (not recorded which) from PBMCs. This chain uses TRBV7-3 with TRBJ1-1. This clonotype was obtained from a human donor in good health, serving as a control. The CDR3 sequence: CASRSLSTISSS.